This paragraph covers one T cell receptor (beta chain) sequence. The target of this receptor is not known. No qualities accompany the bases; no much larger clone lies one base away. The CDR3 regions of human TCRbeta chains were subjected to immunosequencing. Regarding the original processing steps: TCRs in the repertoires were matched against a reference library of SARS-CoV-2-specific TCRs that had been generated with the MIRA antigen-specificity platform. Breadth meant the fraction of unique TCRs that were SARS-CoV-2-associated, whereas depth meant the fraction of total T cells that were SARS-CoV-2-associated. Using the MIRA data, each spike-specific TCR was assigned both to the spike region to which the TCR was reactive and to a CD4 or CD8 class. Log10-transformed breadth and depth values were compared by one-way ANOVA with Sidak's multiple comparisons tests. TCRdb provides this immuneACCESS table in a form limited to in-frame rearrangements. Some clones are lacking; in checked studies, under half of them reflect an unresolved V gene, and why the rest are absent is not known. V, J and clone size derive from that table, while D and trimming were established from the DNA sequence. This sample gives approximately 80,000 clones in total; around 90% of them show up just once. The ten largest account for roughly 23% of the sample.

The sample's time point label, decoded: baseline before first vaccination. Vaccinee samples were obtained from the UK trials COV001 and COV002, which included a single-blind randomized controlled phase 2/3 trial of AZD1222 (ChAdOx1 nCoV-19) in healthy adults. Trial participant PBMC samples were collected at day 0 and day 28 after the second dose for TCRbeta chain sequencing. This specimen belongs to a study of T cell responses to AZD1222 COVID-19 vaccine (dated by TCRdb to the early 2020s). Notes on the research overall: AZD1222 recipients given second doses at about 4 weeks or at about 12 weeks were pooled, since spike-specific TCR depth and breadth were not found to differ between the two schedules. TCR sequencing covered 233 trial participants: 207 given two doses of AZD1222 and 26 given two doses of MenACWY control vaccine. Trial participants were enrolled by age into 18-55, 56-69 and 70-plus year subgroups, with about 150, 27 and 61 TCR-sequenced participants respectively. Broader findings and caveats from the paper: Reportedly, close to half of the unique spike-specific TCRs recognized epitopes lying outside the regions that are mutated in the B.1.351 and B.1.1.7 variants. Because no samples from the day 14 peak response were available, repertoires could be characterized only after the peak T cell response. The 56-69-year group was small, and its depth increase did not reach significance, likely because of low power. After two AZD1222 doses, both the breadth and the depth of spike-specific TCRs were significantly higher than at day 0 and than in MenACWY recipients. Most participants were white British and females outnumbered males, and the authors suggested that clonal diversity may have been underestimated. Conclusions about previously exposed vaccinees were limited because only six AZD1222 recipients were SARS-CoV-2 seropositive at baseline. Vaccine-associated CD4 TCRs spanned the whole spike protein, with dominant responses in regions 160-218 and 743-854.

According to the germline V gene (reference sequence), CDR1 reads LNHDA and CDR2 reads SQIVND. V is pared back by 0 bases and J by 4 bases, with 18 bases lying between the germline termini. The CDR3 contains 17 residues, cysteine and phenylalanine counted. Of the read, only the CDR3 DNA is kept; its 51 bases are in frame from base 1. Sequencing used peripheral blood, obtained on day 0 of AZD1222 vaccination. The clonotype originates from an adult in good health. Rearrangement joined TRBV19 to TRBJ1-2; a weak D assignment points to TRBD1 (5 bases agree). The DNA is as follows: TGTGCCAGTAGTATAGATCGAGAGGGGTTTGCCCTCTATGGCTACACCTTC. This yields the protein CASSIDREGFALYGYTF.